This entry is about one T cell receptor beta chain. Its antigen is still unknown. The V gene's germline CDR1 is MDHEN and CDR2 SYDVKM. This CDR3 is 13 amino acids long. V lost 2 bases and J lost 6, with 7 bases in between. This entry is derived from a study of T cell responses to AZD1222 COVID-19 vaccine. Study outcomes and limitations: Spike-specific TCR breadth and depth rose after two AZD1222 doses. Baseline seropositives among AZD1222 recipients totaled only 5 to 7.

Profiled with immunoSEQ multiplex PCR; TCRdb holds only in-frame clones, not every one. The sample includes tens of thousands of clones, over 75% of them seen just once. The chain recombines TRBV28 with TRBJ1-4; a weak D match, TRBD1 (5 bases). The specimen was peripheral blood, collected 28 days after the second AZD1222 dose. This receptor was identified in an adult who received the AZD1222 COVID-19 vaccine. The CDR3 region is CASSLGGDEKLFF. The CDR3 nucleotides read TGTGCCAGCAGTTTAGGGGGGGATGAAAAACTGTTTTTT.